The clone carrying this T cell receptor beta chain was found many times. Its target is unknown. The data are from a study of T cell repertoires in cytomegalovirus infection. As for the study in general: Public TCR beta signatures were indicative of both CMV infection and a matching HLA type. Findings and caveats of the study: Dominating the ex vivo response were HLA-C-restricted CMV-specific TCR beta clonotypes.

MiXCR, run by TCRdb on the reads, gives a single entry per CDR3 protein. This table holds about 230,000 distinct CDR3 sequences, 6.5% found once. Germline V gene sequence: CDR1 SGHVS, CDR2 FQNEAQ. CDR3 length: 12 residues. V was clipped by 3 bases and J by 2 bases, with 3 bases between them. This chain connects TRBV7-8 to TRBJ2-3; D unresolved. The sample taken for sequencing was PBMCs. The sequence was obtained from a human donor in good health (CMV status not recorded). Some clones in this sample may be carry-over from other donors' samples. CDR3 protein: CASSLHTDTQYF. In DNA form, the CDR3 reads TGTGCCAGCAGCTTGCACACAGATACGCAGTATTTT.